The clone carrying this T cell receptor (beta chain) was seen a handful of times. What it binds is unknown. The data stem from a study of identical twins. Regarding the study as a whole: Researchers caution that invariant MAIT and iNKT cells could partly confound zero-insertion analyses. Modelling approaches yielded underestimates of out-of-frame TCR alpha sharing between monozygotic twins.

Trimming left V 1 base short and J 4 bases short, with 4 bases between. The length of the CDR3 is 13 residues. CDR1 MDHEN and CDR2 SYDVKM come from the germline V gene. TCRdb re-called the 5' RACE reads through MiXCR, storing one row per CDR3 protein. In the table there are around 280,000 distinct CDR3 sequences, about 8.1% of which are singletons. These data also featured in a second study, about yellow fever vaccine responses in identical twins.

V is TRBV28 and J is TRBJ1-4; D is unclear. Material: memory (CD45RO+) T cells sorted from blood. The sequence came from a woman aged 18-29 years in good health. CDR3 sequence reads: CASSLSVNEKLFF. DNA for the CDR3: TGTGCCAGCAGTTTATCAGTTAATGAAAAACTGTTTTTT.